The clone carrying this T cell receptor (beta chain) was observed a few times. Time point given: blood at routine non-recurrence follow-up after resection. This record comes from a study of spatial heterogeneity in lung cancer. About the research overall: The cohort: around 77 early-stage, untreated non-small cell lung cancer patients. PBMC samples from follow-up, when available, were sequenced at a median of about 2 years post-resection.

MiXCR, applied by TCRdb to the 5' RACE reads, yields one record per CDR3 protein. The sample lists 95,000 to 120,000 distinct CDR3 sequences, roughly 10% seen once, with approximately 24% in the top ten. V was clipped by 8 bases and J by 3 bases, with 13 bases between them. The germline gives CDR1 MDHEN, CDR2 SYDVKM. This CDR3 region has 13 residues. This TCR came from a female donor with early-stage non-small cell lung cancer. The genes are TRBV28 and TRBJ1-2; D call uncertain. The sequenced sample was PBMCs, obtained at follow-up. CDR3 coding DNA: TGTGCCAGCGCTAATCAGGTTTACTATGGCTACACCTTC. Its protein product is CASANQVYYGYTF.